This T cell receptor (beta chain) was obtained from a study of blood T cell repertoires in COVID-19. Per the original methods: Amplification of reference gene primers was used by the study to estimate nucleated cell counts. TCRdb's table, derived via immunoSEQ multiplex PCR, lists solely in-frame clones and lacks some. For V, J and clone size, that table is used; D and trimming come from the DNA. Among 150,000 or so clones listed, 65% to 85% were seen once. This CDR3 is 14 amino acids long. CDR1 is SGHAT and CDR2 is FQDESV in the germline V gene (reference sequence). V shed 5 bases and J 4 bases; nucleotides not matched to a gene: 3.

The sequence was obtained from a man aged 55 to 70 with active or convalescent COVID-19. Sequencing was done on a sample of peripheral blood. J is TRBJ1-1 and V is TRBV11-1; TRBD1 matches 11 bases. The CDR3 here is CASSHGTGGTEAFF. The DNA for the CDR3 is TGTGCCAGCAGCCATGGGACAGGGGGCACTGAAGCTTTCTTT.